Listed below are T cell receptor beta chains from one sample, sequenced in a study of blood T cell repertoires in COVID-19. Sequencing used immunoSEQ multiplex PCR; TCRdb keeps in-frame clones, though not all of them. The repertoire includes roughly 160,000 clones, just over 90% of them detected once, and roughly 5% sits in the top ten. The specimen was peripheral blood. All receptors derive from a man aged 18 to 35 with COVID-19, enrolled during active disease. Each CDR3 is given with its conserved first and last residue. A D gene is named only where the DNA matches it firmly. The size entry is marked missing in some rows and otherwise reads once, few, many or a size class.

clone size: NA
J gene: TRBJ2-7
V gene: TRBV7-2
D gene: NA
CDR3 protein: CASSLVSQGYYEQYF
CDR3 DNA: TGTGCCAGCAGCTTAGTCTCACAGGGTTACTACGAGCAGTACTTC

clone size: NA
J gene: TRBJ2-3
V gene: TRBV5-4
D gene: TRBD2
CDR3 protein: CASSPRLPTSSDTQYF
CDR3 DNA: TGTGCCAGCAGCCCGCGACTCCCGACTAGCTCAGATACGCAGTATTTT

clone size: NA
J gene: TRBJ2-1
V gene: TRBV10-2
D gene: TRBD2
CDR3 protein: CASSGTRTGGWNEQFF
CDR3 DNA: TGCGCCAGCAGTGGTACTAGGACGGGAGGTTGGAATGAGCAGTTCTTC

clone size: NA
J gene: TRBJ1-3
V gene: TRBV15
D gene: NA
CDR3 protein: CATSRDREGGNTIYF
CDR3 DNA: TGTGCCACCAGCAGAGATCGGGAGGGAGGCAACACCATATATTTT

clone size: NA
J gene: TRBJ2-7
V gene: TRBV4-3
D gene: TRBD1
CDR3 protein: CASSHIRDRGYEQYF
CDR3 DNA: TGCGCCAGCAGCCATATCCGGGACAGGGGCTACGAGCAGTACTTC

clone size: NA
J gene: TRBJ1-2
V gene: TRBV5-1
D gene: TRBD1
CDR3 protein: CASRGQGHGYTF
CDR3 DNA: TGCGCCAGCAGGGGACAGGGGCATGGCTACACCTTC

clone size: few
J gene: TRBJ1-3
V gene: TRBV7-9
D gene: NA
CDR3 protein: CASSSPSSGNTIYF
CDR3 DNA: TGTGCCAGCAGCTCCCCCTCCTCTGGAAACACCATATATTTT

clone size: NA
J gene: TRBJ2-7
V gene: TRBV7-2
D gene: NA
CDR3 protein: CASSLMPGKDEQYF
CDR3 DNA: TGTGCCAGCAGCTTAATGCCAGGGAAGGACGAGCAGTACTTC

clone size: NA
J gene: TRBJ2-7
V gene: TRBV30
D gene: NA
CDR3 protein: CAWSRVLEQYF
CDR3 DNA: TGTGCCTGGAGTAGAGTTCTCGAGCAGTACTTC

clone size: NA
J gene: TRBJ1-5
V gene: TRBV19
D gene: NA
CDR3 protein: CASSIEDFNQPQHF
CDR3 DNA: TGTGCCAGTAGTATTGAGGACTTTAATCAGCCCCAGCATTTT

clone size: NA
J gene: TRBJ2-3
V gene: TRBV7-3
D gene: NA
CDR3 protein: CASSPYSPGAGTDTQYF
CDR3 DNA: TGTGCCAGCAGCCCCTACTCTCCAGGGGCAGGCACAGATACGCAGTATTTT

clone size: NA
J gene: TRBJ2-3
V gene: TRBV9
D gene: NA
CDR3 protein: CASSVGQASSTDTQYF
CDR3 DNA: TGTGCCAGCAGCGTAGGACAGGCCTCTAGCACAGATACGCAGTATTTT

clone size: NA
J gene: TRBJ2-1
V gene: TRBV2
D gene: TRBD2
CDR3 protein: CASQGGTSGSVYSYNEQFF
CDR3 DNA: TGTGCCAGTCAGGGCGGGACTAGCGGGAGTGTTTATTCCTACAATGAGCAGTTCTTC

clone size: NA
J gene: TRBJ2-1
V gene: TRBV28
D gene: NA
CDR3 protein: CASMGFSSYNEQFF
CDR3 DNA: TGTGCCAGCATGGGCTTCAGCTCCTACAATGAGCAGTTCTTC

clone size: NA
J gene: TRBJ1-2
V gene: TRBV12-5
D gene: NA
CDR3 protein: CASGLGDYNYGYTF
CDR3 DNA: TGTGCTAGTGGTTTAGGGGACTATAACTATGGCTACACCTTC

clone size: NA
J gene: TRBJ1-6
V gene: TRBV2
D gene: NA
CDR3 protein: CASSVGSSYNSPLHF
CDR3 DNA: TGTGCCAGCAGTGTGGGGAGCTCCTATAATTCACCCCTCCACTTT

clone size: NA
J gene: TRBJ2-1
V gene: TRBV5-4
D gene: TRBD2
CDR3 protein: CASSLASSGTNEQFF
CDR3 DNA: TGTGCCAGCAGCTTGGCGTCTAGCGGAACCAATGAGCAGTTCTTC

clone size: NA
J gene: TRBJ2-1
V gene: TRBV9
D gene: NA
CDR3 protein: CASGSDYNEQFF
CDR3 DNA: TGTGCCAGCGGGAGTGACTACAATGAGCAGTTCTTC

clone size: NA
J gene: TRBJ2-1
V gene: TRBV5-4
D gene: NA
CDR3 protein: CASSFLLNNEQFF
CDR3 DNA: TGTGCCAGCAGCTTCTTACTAAACAATGAGCAGTTCTTC

clone size: NA
J gene: TRBJ1-2
V gene: TRBV4-1
D gene: NA
CDR3 protein: CASSLRRTSRTF
CDR3 DNA: TGCGCCAGCAGCCTACGTCGGACTTCGAGAACCTTC

clone size: few
J gene: TRBJ2-1
V gene: TRBV5-6
D gene: TRBD2
CDR3 protein: CASSPGLAVWDEQFF
CDR3 DNA: TGTGCCAGCAGCCCGGGACTAGCGGTTTGGGATGAGCAGTTCTTC

clone size: NA
J gene: TRBJ1-2
V gene: TRBV30
D gene: NA
CDR3 protein: CAWKGVGTGYTF
CDR3 DNA: TGTGCCTGGAAGGGAGTAGGAACTGGCTACACCTTC

clone size: NA
J gene: TRBJ2-7
V gene: TRBV4-3
D gene: TRBD1
CDR3 protein: CASSQDSGRGNEQYF
CDR3 DNA: TGCGCCAGCAGCCAAGATTCCGGCAGGGGGAACGAGCAGTACTTC

clone size: NA
J gene: TRBJ2-3
V gene: TRBV5-4
D gene: TRBD2
CDR3 protein: CASSRGRPSDTQYF
CDR3 DNA: TGTGCCAGCAGCCGCGGGAGGCCGTCTGATACGCAGTATTTT

clone size: NA
J gene: TRBJ1-5
V gene: TRBV10-3
D gene: NA
CDR3 protein: CAISEARLGGQPQHF
CDR3 DNA: TGTGCCATCAGTGAGGCCAGGCTGGGAGGTCAGCCCCAGCATTTT

clone size: NA
J gene: TRBJ2-2
V gene: TRBV7-6
D gene: NA
CDR3 protein: CASSLARANTGELFF
CDR3 DNA: TGTGCCAGCAGCTTAGCCCGGGCGAACACCGGGGAGCTGTTTTTT

clone size: NA
J gene: TRBJ1-2
V gene: TRBV24-1
D gene: TRBD1
CDR3 protein: CATSDGTGDYGYTF
CDR3 DNA: TGTGCCACCAGTGATGGGACAGGGGACTATGGCTACACCTTC

clone size: NA
J gene: TRBJ1-2
V gene: TRBV6-1
D gene: NA
CDR3 protein: CASSESGGPYGYTF
CDR3 DNA: TGTGCCAGCAGTGAGTCCGGGGGGCCCTATGGCTACACCTTC

clone size: once
J gene: TRBJ2-1
V gene: TRBV5-8
D gene: TRBD2
CDR3 protein: CASSYWDYPEVDEQFF
CDR3 DNA: TGTGCCAGCAGTTATTGGGACTACCCTGAAGTCGATGAGCAGTTCTTC

clone size: NA
J gene: TRBJ2-3
V gene: TRBV12-3/TRBV12-4
D gene: TRBD1
CDR3 protein: CASSFRGTDTQYF
CDR3 DNA: TGTGCCAGCAGTTTCAGGGGGACAGATACGCAGTATTTT

clone size: NA
J gene: TRBJ2-7
V gene: TRBV6-5
D gene: TRBD1
CDR3 protein: CASSIGQVYEQYF
CDR3 DNA: TGTGCCAGCAGTATAGGACAGGTTTACGAGCAGTACTTC

clone size: NA
J gene: TRBJ2-7
V gene: TRBV15
D gene: TRBD1
CDR3 protein: CATSSSFGTGDLYEQYF
CDR3 DNA: TGTGCCACCAGCAGCTCGTTCGGGACAGGGGACCTCTACGAGCAGTACTTC

clone size: NA
J gene: TRBJ2-1
V gene: TRBV15
D gene: TRBD1
CDR3 protein: CATSRRGQYNEQFF
CDR3 DNA: TGTGCCACCAGCAGAAGGGGACAGTACAATGAGCAGTTCTTC